A single sample is the source of the 30 T cell receptor beta chains below, sequenced in a study of identical twins. TCRdb used MiXCR to reprocess the 5' RACE reads, holding one entry per CDR3 protein. Of approximately 600,000 distinct CDR3 sequences in the sample, just over 7% are singletons; the top ten hold 1.6%. This sample was shared with a second study, whose subject was yellow fever vaccine responses in identical twins.

What was sequenced was PBMCs. These TCRs come from a young woman in good health.

This clonotype has a handful of counts. The chain links TRBV20-1 to TRBJ2-3; TRBD2 aligns across 16 bases. This CDR3 has 20 residues. Germline CDR1 reads DFQATT; CDR2 reads SNEGSKA (reference sequence). With 0 bases clipped from V and 0 bases from J, the junction kept 9 bases outside the gene matches. CDR3 protein: CSARDDSGTSGGGSTDTQYF. The CDR3 region has the DNA TGCAGTGCTAGAGATGATTCCGGGACTAGCGGGGGGGGAAGCACAGATACGCAGTATTTT.

This clonotype was counted a few times. The chain has TRBV27 and TRBJ2-5; D remains unclear. Germline V gives CDR1 MNHEY, CDR2 SMNVEV (reference sequence). Trimming removed 3 bases at V and 4 bases at J, with 9 bases between. The length of the CDR3 is 13 residues. The CDR3 DNA reads TGTGCCAGCAGTTTTACCGGTCCAGAGACCCAGTACTTC. This translates into CASSFTGPETQYF.

The CDR3 loop reads CASSLAKGGQGAYEQYF. The CDR3 DNA reads as TGCGCCAGCAGCTTGGCGAAGGGGGGACAGGGGGCCTACGAGCAGTACTTC. The chain uses TRBV5-1 and TRBJ2-7, with 11 nucleotides matching TRBD1. Germline trimming cut 0 bases from V and 2 bases from J; bases unmatched to any gene: 7. The CDR3 sequence is 17 residues long. Per the germline V gene, CDR1 is SGHRS and CDR2 is YFSETQ.

This clonotype appeared many times. The chain joins TRBV7-9 to TRBJ2-2; no clear D gene. Trimming stripped 3 bases from V and 7 bases from J, with 6 bases between. The CDR3 length is 12 residues. Germline V gene lookup returns CDR1 SEHNR and CDR2 FQNEAQ (reference sequence). CDR3 bases: TGTGCCAGCAGCTTTGTGAGCGGGGAGCTGTTTTTT. Protein: CASSFVSGELFF.

This clonotype was counted between two and nine times. The chain is built from TRBV6-6 and TRBJ1-1, with 8 bases aligning to TRBD1. There are 13 residues in the CDR3. V shed 6 bases and J 4 bases; nucleotides not matched to a gene: 4. The germline V gene encodes CDR1 MNHNY and CDR2 SVGAGI (reference sequence). The CDR3 sequence: CASRPGGPTEAFF. For the CDR3, the DNA is TGTGCCAGCAGACCAGGGGGCCCCACTGAAGCTTTCTTT.

V gene TRBV12-3 or TRBV12-4 combines with J gene TRBJ2-3, with a tentative D call TRBD1 (6 bases). CDR3 size: 16 residues. V was pared by 3 bases and J by 4 bases, with 17 bases between. CDR3 amino acids: CASSLQGSIPADTQYF. CDR3 nucleotides: TGTGCCAGCAGTTTGCAGGGGTCGATTCCCGCAGATACGCAGTATTTT.

This chain connects TRBV12-3 or TRBV12-4 to TRBJ1-3, with no clear D. V lost 3 bases and J lost 3, with 6 bases in between. CDR3 length: 13 amino acids. The CDR3, as DNA: TGTGCCAGCAGTTTCGCCCGTGGAAACACCATATATTTT. Protein sequence: CASSFARGNTIYF.

The chain uses TRBV10-1 and TRBJ2-2; 10 positions agree with TRBD1. The CDR3 loop spans 15 amino acids. V dropped 6 bases and J dropped 5; count of bases not matched to a gene: 6. Germline CDR1 reads WNHNN; CDR2 reads SYGVQD (reference sequence). As DNA, the CDR3 is TGCGCCAGCAGCGCTGACAGGGGGCTGACCGGGGAGCTGTTTTTT. Translated, it gives CASSADRGLTGELFF.

This rearrangement joins TRBV7-2 to TRBJ2-7, with D hard to call. Germline V gene lookup returns CDR1 SGHTA and CDR2 FQGNSA. The CDR3 extends over 14 amino acids. V lost 5 bases and J lost 6, with 17 bases in between. The CDR3 region is CASSRLPGPIEQYF. In DNA, the CDR3 is TGTGCCAGCAGCCGACTCCCTGGCCCCATCGAGCAGTACTTC.

This clonotype came up many times. The chain is built from TRBV6-1 and TRBJ2-1; 7 bases match TRBD2. The junction had 4 bases not matched to a gene; V was cut back by 6 bases and J by 2 bases. This CDR3 is 14 amino acids long. Germline CDR1 reads MNHNS; CDR2 reads SASEGT. The CDR3 coding sequence is TGTGCCAGCAGAGCGGGACGCACCTACAATGAGCAGTTCTTC. It translates to CASRAGRTYNEQFF.

This clonotype was picked up a small number of times. This chain's CDR3 is CAISSGQVKETQYF. For the CDR3, the DNA is TGTGCCATCAGCTCGGGACAGGTTAAAGAGACCCAGTACTTC. V is TRBV10-3 and J is TRBJ2-5, with TRBD1 matching 8 bases. The CDR3 covers 14 residues. Germline CDR1 is ENHRY and CDR2 is SYGVKD. Trimming removed 6 bases from V and 3 bases from J; junction bases left unmatched: 6.

This chain uses TRBV24-1 with TRBJ2-3; 9 nucleotides line up with TRBD2. Per germline, CDR1 KGHDR and CDR2 SFDVKD. V lost 2 bases and J lost 1; bases outside the gene matches: 3. The CDR3 is 16 residues long. The CDR3 reads CATSDSASGGTDTQYF. CDR3 sequence (DNA): TGTGCCACCAGTGATTCGGCTAGCGGGGGCACAGATACGCAGTATTTT.

Here the CDR3 reads CATSRYDRGSFF. The CDR3, as DNA: TGTGCCACCAGCAGATATGACAGGGGTTCGTTCTTC. The chain has TRBV15 and TRBJ2-1; 8 bases fit TRBD1. The CDR3 spans 12 residues. The V gene's germline CDR1 is LNHNV and CDR2 YYDKDF (reference sequence). J was trimmed by 15 bases and V by 2 bases; bases with no gene match: 6.

The chain combines TRBV7-9 with TRBJ2-3, with 7 bases lining up with TRBD1. CDR3 length: 15 residues. The germline CDR1 and CDR2 sequences are SEHNR and FQNEAQ (reference sequence). V lost 5 bases to trimming and J lost 0 bases; unmatched junction nucleotides: 5. DNA for the CDR3: TGTGCCAGCAGCCCCGGACAGGTTAGCACAGATACGCAGTATTTT. Translated: CASSPGQVSTDTQYF. Together with reference TRBV7-9 and TRBJ2-3, the CDR3 gives the full variable domain: DTGVSQNPRHKITKRGQNVTFRCDPISEHNRLYWYRQTLGQGPEFLTYFQNEAQLEKSRLLSDRFSAERPKGSFSTLEIQRTEQGDSAMYLCASSPGQVSTDTQYFGPGTRLTVL.

This clonotype turned up a few times. The V gene is TRBV4-1, the J gene TRBJ2-3, with TRBD1 identical over 9 bases. This CDR3 contains 15 residues. J gave up 4 bases and V 5 bases, and 7 bases lay outside the gene matches. Germline V gives CDR1 MGHRA, CDR2 YSYEKL. The CDR3: CASSSRDRVPDTQYF. CDR3 nucleotides: TGCGCCAGCAGCAGCCGGGACAGGGTCCCAGATACGCAGTATTTT.

This clonotype was counted many times. The chain links TRBV10-3 to TRBJ2-3; D is uncertain. Trimming left V 5 bases short and J 4 bases short, with 13 bases between. Per germline, CDR1 ENHRY and CDR2 SYGVKD. This CDR3 comprises 14 residues. The CDR3 nucleotides are TGTGCCATCAGTCCCGGGTCCGGGTCAGATACGCAGTATTTT. Its translation: CAISPGSGSDTQYF.

This chain joins TRBV11-1 and TRBJ2-3; D is undetermined. The CDR3 extends over 12 amino acids. V was clipped by 7 bases and J by 6 bases, with 11 bases between them. Germline lookup yields CDR1 SGHAT and CDR2 FQDESV (reference sequence). The DNA of the CDR3 is TGTGCCAGCACCCAAGGTCGGGATACGCAGTATTTT. Protein: CASTQGRDTQYF.

The rearrangement joins TRBV2 to TRBJ2-6; D is unclear. The germline gives CDR1 SNHLY, CDR2 FYNNEI. The V end was cut by 6 bases, the J end by 0 bases, with 12 bases between. The CDR3 runs to 16 residues. In DNA, the CDR3 is TGTGCCAGCAGAGTCTCGGCCAACTCTGGGGCCAACGTCCTGACTTTC. Translation: CASRVSANSGANVLTF.

Comment on this clonotype: A single base separates this from a much larger clone, so it may be a read error. This chain connects TRBV14 to TRBJ2-1, with 8 bases identical to TRBD2. The germline V gene has CDR1 SGHDN and CDR2 FVKESK. Trimming took 4 bases from V and 5 from J; bases not matched to a gene: 10. This CDR3 spans 16 amino acids. The CDR3 sequence is CASSPVAGRINNEQFF. The DNA for the CDR3 is TGTGCCAGCAGCCCGGTAGCGGGGAGGATCAACAATGAGCAGTTCTTC.

The table lists this clonotype with a few counts. The J gene is TRBJ2-7, the V gene TRBV5-1; 14 bases fit TRBD2. The CDR3 sequence is 18 residues long. J was trimmed by 5 bases and V by 5 bases; bases with no gene match: 15. Germline-derived CDR1 and CDR2 are SGHRS and YFSETQ. CDR3 bases: TGCGCCAGCAGGGCCCCGGGACTAGCGGGAGTTGGTGTCCACGAGCAGTACTTC. It translates to CASRAPGLAGVGVHEQYF.

This clonotype was detected a few times. The chain combines TRBV12-3 or TRBV12-4 with TRBJ1-6; D is ambiguous. The V gene lost 1 base and the J gene lost 10 bases, with 11 bases spanning the gap. CDR3 size: 14 residues. The CDR3 coding sequence is TGTGCCAGCAGTTTAGGCGGACTCTTATCACCCCTCCACTTT. Protein sequence: CASSLGGLLSPLHF.

The rearrangement uses TRBV11-2 and TRBJ2-3; 12 nucleotides agree with TRBD2. Germline CDR1 is SGHAT and CDR2 is FQNNGV. The CDR3 totals 18 residues. The junction had 12 bases not matched to a gene; V was cut back by 2 bases and J by 6 bases. For the CDR3, the DNA is TGTGCCAGCAGCTTACTTCGTGGACTAGCGGGGCAAAGCGATACGCAGTATTTT. Protein sequence: CASSLLRGLAGQSDTQYF.

This clonotype appeared many times. The genes are TRBV7-9 and TRBJ2-1; D is undetermined. V was pared by 8 bases and J by 6 bases, with 14 bases between. The CDR3 totals 13 residues. Germline CDR1 reads SEHNR; CDR2 reads FQNEAQ (reference sequence). The CDR3 nucleotides are TGTGCCAGCCAAGAAAGAACCGGCAATGAGCAGTTCTTC. Its protein is CASQERTGNEQFF.

The rearrangement uses TRBV12-3 or TRBV12-4 and TRBJ1-4, with D perhaps TRBD1 (6 bases). V lost 4 bases to trimming and J lost 8 bases, with 8 bases between them. This CDR3 region has 12 residues. CDR3 sequence (DNA): TGTGCCAGCAGTTGGACAGAAGAAAAACTGTTTTTT. It encodes CASSWTEEKLFF.

This chain links TRBV5-1 with TRBJ1-2; 7 nucleotides match TRBD1. The V and J ends lost 4 bases and 6 bases, in that order; junction bases with no gene match: 9. Germline V gene sequence: CDR1 SGHRS, CDR2 YFSETQ. The CDR3 has 14 residues. The DNA for the CDR3 is TGCGCCAGCAGCCTAACCGACAGGGTAGATGGCTACACCTTC. Its translation is CASSLTDRVDGYTF.

CDR3 coding DNA: TGCAGTGCTAGAGGGTACGGGAAACAAGGTGAGCAGTTCTTC. This translates into CSARGYGKQGEQFF. The genes are TRBV20-1 and TRBJ2-1; a possible D gene is TRBD2 (5 bases). V lost 1 base and J lost 9, with 16 bases in between. The germline V gene encodes CDR1 DFQATT and CDR2 SNEGSKA (reference sequence). The CDR3 has 14 residues.

V is TRBV24-1 and J is TRBJ2-6; D remains unclear. The V and J ends lost 4 bases and 0 bases respectively, with 6 bases between them. The CDR3 covers 15 residues. In germline, CDR1 is KGHDR, CDR2 SFDVKD. The CDR3 DNA reads TGTGCCACCAGTGACGCAAGCTCTGGGGCCAACGTCCTGACTTTC. It encodes CATSDASSGANVLTF.

The V and J genes are TRBV5-1 and TRBJ1-1; possible D gene TRBD1, 5 bases. Germline lookup yields CDR1 SGHRS and CDR2 YFSETQ. The V gene lost 0 bases and the J gene lost 0 bases, with 15 bases spanning the gap. The CDR3 has 17 residues. The CDR3 DNA follows: TGCGCCAGCAGCTTGGCCACCGGCGGGACTATGAACACTGAAGCTTTCTTT. Amino acid sequence: CASSLATGGTMNTEAFF.

This clonotype was seen many times. The gene calls are TRBV27 and TRBJ1-2; D ambiguous. The germline gives CDR1 MNHEY, CDR2 SMNVEV (reference sequence). Deletions cut 7 bases from V and 7 bases from J, with 13 bases between. This CDR3 contains 12 residues. The CDR3 nucleotides are TGTGCCAGCAAGGGAGGGATAAGTGGCTACACCTTC. This sequence encodes CASKGGISGYTF.

As concerns this clonotype: One end of the junction varies from germline; a read error may be responsible. The genes are TRBV5-1 and TRBJ2-5, with D possibly TRBD2 on 5 matching bases. Germline-derived CDR1 and CDR2 are SGHRS and YFSETQ. The CDR3 has 11 amino acids. Here the CDR3 reads CTSRGQETQYF. The CDR3, as DNA: TGCACCAGCAGAGGGCAAGAGACCCAGTACTTC.